The clone carrying this T cell receptor beta chain was picked up one time. Antigen: not known. Germline loops: CDR1 SGHRS, CDR2 YFSETQ. V was clipped by 4 bases and J by 1 base; unmatched bases: 13. The CDR3 sequence is 17 residues long. The data stem from a study of regulatory T cells. Whole-study results and caveats: Skewed V and J usage and few unique V-J pairs marked patient repertoires, most in Tregs. Hydrophobic residues at CDR3 positions 6 and 7 were enriched in conventional CD4+ T cells of CD3G-deficient patients.

CD4+ cells were sorted into CD25-high CD127-low regulatory cells and CD25-low CD127-high conventional cells. Primers: 52 TRBV forward and 13 TRBJ reverse. Profiled with immunoSEQ multiplex PCR; TCRdb holds only in-frame clones, not every one. The table lists 30,000 to 40,000 clones, 93% of them singletons. Input material: conventional CD4+ T cells sorted from blood. The sequence came from a child younger than 10 with CD3G deficiency. This chain links TRBV5-1 with TRBJ2-5, with 7 nucleotides matching TRBD2. CDR3 DNA: TGCGCCAGCAGCCCTTCAATCCAGGCTAGCGGCCAAGAGACCCAGTACTTC. It is translated as CASSPSIQASGQETQYF.